This T cell receptor (beta chain) was identified during a study of blood T cell repertoires in COVID-19. Germline V lookup: CDR1 SGHRS, CDR2 YFSETQ. The germline V and J ends were trimmed by 1 base and 2 bases, with 10 bases remaining between them. The CDR3 consists of 15 residues. As originally analysed: Amplification of reference gene primers was used by the study to estimate nucleated cell counts. The data were produced by immunoSEQ multiplex PCR, yet TCRdb's version contains in-frame clones alone and is incomplete. D and trimming were read from the DNA, whereas the V and J calls and clone size are those reported in that table. The sample holds approximately 300,000 clones, 80% to 90% seen once. This clone was recorded once.

This sequence was found in a man between 18 and 29 years old who had recovered from COVID-19. Sequenced material: peripheral blood. V usage is TRBV5-1 and J usage is TRBJ1-3; no reliable D call. DNA for the CDR3: TGCGCCAGCAGCTTGAGCGGAGGAACTGGAAACACCATATATTTT. It translates to CASSLSGGTGNTIYF.